This T cell receptor (beta chain) emerged from a study of cytomegalovirus exposure and HLA in healthy donors. Study at large: Of around 400 genotyped donors, around 80% grouped in the Caucasian-associated ancestry cluster. The study, taken as a whole, reports: Later genetic work tied a missense DCLRE1C variant to beta-chain V and J trimming. The study flagged approximately 180 TCR beta chains as cytomegalovirus-associated. A later analysis found TCR association rates differed by HLA locus, highest for DRB1 and lowest for HLA-C.

The CDR3 covers 14 residues. Germline V gene lookup returns CDR1 MDHEN and CDR2 SYDVKM. The V gene end was trimmed by 5 bases and the J gene end by 4 bases; junction bases not matched to a gene: 3. The PCR contained 60 Vbeta and 13 Jbeta primers. Clones were sequenced by immunoSEQ multiplex PCR, and TCRdb holds only the in-frame ones, with some missing. The table records more than 90,000 clones, 81% of them present only once. Comment on this clone: Its antigen is not identified.

The clonotype originates from a woman between 70 and 85 years old in good health and CMV-seropositive. The sequenced material came from PBMCs. The chain employs TRBV28 and TRBJ2-7; TRBD2 aligns across 12 bases. In nucleotides, the CDR3 is TGTGCCAGCAGTGTGACTAGCGGGAGATACGAGCAGTACTTC. This sequence encodes CASSVTSGRYEQYF. Variable domain in full (rest from reference TRBV28 and TRBJ2-7): DVKVTQSSRYLVKRTGEKVFLECVQDMDHENMFWYRQDPGLGLRLIYFSYDVKMKEKGDIPEGYSVSREKKERFSLILESASTNQTSMYLCASSVTSGRYEQYFGPGTRLTVT.